The TCR beta chain under discussion was sequenced for a study of neurological immune-mediated disorders. Study outcomes and limitations: HTLV-1-associated myelopathy had the most TCR clonal expansion, while multiple sclerosis had the least, a level that fell below healthy controls.

This clonotype was recorded many times. Its antigen is still unknown. Synthesis of cDNA was accomplished via 5'RACE employing 10-nucleotide random UMIs. MiXCR, applied by TCRdb to the 5' RACE reads, yields one record per CDR3 protein. This table has around 46,000 distinct CDR3 sequences, 25% appearing once. Stored at -80 C, 2 million PBMCs were the source of the unsorted libraries. The source of this sequence is a woman aged 70 to 79 in good health. The sample taken for sequencing was PBMCs.

The CDR3 is CASSPQGGQPQHF. CDR3 DNA: TGTGCCAGCAGCCCACAGGGAGGCCAGCCCCAGCATTTT. The genes are TRBV7-2 and TRBJ1-5; perhaps TRBD1 as D (6 bases). In germline, CDR1 is SGHTA, CDR2 FQGNSA. V was shortened by 5 bases and J by 7 bases, with 12 bases between the two germline ends. CDR3 length: 13 amino acids.